A single sample gave rise to the 27 T cell receptor beta chains below, sequenced in a study of identical twins. MiXCR, applied by TCRdb to the 5' RACE reads, yields one record per CDR3 protein. The sample yields over 600,000 distinct CDR3 sequences, around 20% seen once. These data were also filed under a second study, of T cells expressing NK-cell markers.

The sample was PBMCs. The source is a woman aged 18-29 years in good health.

This clonotype was seen only a few times. V gene TRBV11-2 combines with J gene TRBJ1-3; D not certain. This CDR3 comprises 15 residues. The V gene's germline CDR1 is SGHAT and CDR2 FQNNGV. Trimming stripped 1 base from V and 0 bases from J, with 7 bases between. This chain's CDR3 is CASSLAANSGNTIYF. The CDR3 nucleotides are TGTGCCAGCAGCTTAGCCGCCAACTCTGGAAACACCATATATTTT.

The chain recombines TRBV6-1 with TRBJ2-5, with a tentative D call TRBD2 (5 bases). Trimming removed 7 bases at V and 4 bases at J, with 19 bases between. The CDR3 is 15 amino acids. Germline-derived CDR1 and CDR2 are MNHNS and SASEGT. As DNA, the CDR3 is TGTGCCAGCACCCTTAAAGCGAGGGCGGGAGAGACCCAGTACTTC. Amino acid sequence: CASTLKARAGETQYF.

This CDR3 is CASSPPSGGPNTQYF. CDR3 sequence (DNA): TGTGCCAGCTCACCACCGTCGGGAGGGCCGAATACGCAGTATTTT. This chain connects TRBV18 to TRBJ2-3; 8 bases fit TRBD2. The germline CDR1 and CDR2 sequences are KGHSH and LQKENI. This CDR3 has 15 amino acids. The V segment lost 0 bases and the J segment 7 bases; nucleotides outside the gene matches: 6. The variable domain in full, completed from reference TRBV18 and TRBJ2-3, reads NAGVMQNPRHLVRRRGQEARLRCSPMKGHSHVYWYRQLPEEGLKFMVYLQKENIIDESGMPKERFSAEFPKEGPSILRIQQVVRGDSAAYFCASSPPSGGPNTQYFGPGTRLTVL.

This clonotype has a handful of counts. This chain links TRBV4-2 with TRBJ2-2; weak D call: TRBD2 (9 bases). The CDR3 covers 16 residues. Trimming took off 1 base at V and 7 bases at J, with 16 bases between the two ends. Per germline, CDR1 LGHNA and CDR2 YNFKEQ. The CDR3 loop is CASSQGASGTGGELFF. CDR3 sequence (DNA): TGTGCCAGCAGCCAAGGAGCTAGCGGGACAGGCGGGGAGCTGTTTTTT.

The rearrangement uses TRBV2 and TRBJ2-1, with 10 bases aligning to TRBD2. This CDR3 has 15 residues. Per germline, CDR1 SNHLY and CDR2 FYNNEI. V was pared by 6 bases and J by 6 bases, with 8 bases of the junction left unmatched. The CDR3: CASSGPSGRVNEQFF. The CDR3 DNA reads TGTGCCAGCAGCGGTCCCAGCGGGAGGGTCAATGAGCAGTTCTTC.

This clonotype was picked up a small number of times. The chain is built from TRBV20-1 and TRBJ2-3; a weak D match, TRBD2 (6 bases). The length of the CDR3 is 14 residues. V lost 1 base and J 4 bases, leaving 12 bases between the germline ends. Germline CDR1 is DFQATT and CDR2 is SNEGSKA (reference sequence). CDR3 coding DNA: TGCAGTGCTAGAGTGCTGGGAGGCCCAGATACGCAGTATTTT. Its translation: CSARVLGGPDTQYF.

This clonotype was seen repeatedly, ten times or more. The chain joins TRBV12-3 or TRBV12-4 to TRBJ2-1; D not certain. The CDR3 extends over 13 amino acids. Trimming took off 6 bases at V and 14 bases at J, with 20 bases between the two ends. CDR3 sequence: CASRPPPSGLEFF. In DNA form, the CDR3 reads TGTGCCAGCAGGCCTCCTCCCTCTGGGCTGGAGTTCTTC.

The CDR3 sequence is CSVEDRQGDISYEQYF. In nucleotides, the CDR3 is TGCAGCGTTGAAGATCGGCAGGGGGATATCTCCTACGAGCAGTACTTC. The J gene is TRBJ2-7, the V gene TRBV29-1, with 7 nucleotides matching TRBD1. Germline CDR1 SQVTM, CDR2 ANQGSEA. The CDR3 contains 16 residues. Losses at the gene ends were 0 bases for V and 0 bases for J; bases not matched to a gene: 8.

The gene calls are TRBV9 and TRBJ2-3; D uncertain. Germline V gene lookup returns CDR1 SGDLS and CDR2 YYNGEE. The CDR3 is 11 residues long. V was shortened by 4 bases and J by 9 bases, with 9 bases between the two germline ends. This CDR3 is CASSSSMTQYF. The CDR3 nucleotides read TGTGCCAGCAGCTCCTCCATGACGCAGTATTTT. The full variable domain, in which reference TRBV9 and TRBJ2-3 provide the parts outside the CDR3, is DSGVTQTPKHLITATGQRVTLRCSPRSGDLSVYWYQQSLDQGLQFLIQYYNGEERAKGNILERFSAQQFPDLHSELNLSSLELGDSALYFCASSSSMTQYFGPGTRLTVL.

The CDR3 coding sequence is TGTGCCAGCAGCGCTAGCGGATACACAGATACGCAGTATTTT. It codes for CASSASGYTDTQYF. The chain combines TRBV9 with TRBJ2-3; 7 bases fit TRBD2. V gave up 3 bases and J gave up 2 bases; unmatched junction bases: 3. The CDR3 covers 14 residues. Per the germline V gene, CDR1 is SGDLS and CDR2 is YYNGEE.

Only a few counts were recorded for this clonotype. The chain combines TRBV20-1 with TRBJ2-7; D is undetermined. Germline assignment: CDR1 DFQATT and CDR2 SNEGSKA (reference sequence). Trimming took 0 bases from V and 7 from J, leaving 10 bases between them. The CDR3 extends over 12 amino acids. In DNA form, the CDR3 reads TGCAGTGCTAGAGAAGGTTCGCGGGAGCAGTACTTC. This sequence encodes CSAREGSREQYF.

This clonotype has just a few counts. For the CDR3, the DNA is TGCAGTGCTCCTCCCGGCCCTAGCGGGGGAGAGACCCAGTACTTC. Protein product: CSAPPGPSGGETQYF. This chain links TRBV20-1 with TRBJ2-5, with 10 bases matching TRBD2. V was clipped by 5 bases and J by 4 bases; unmatched bases: 10. The V gene's germline CDR1 is DFQATT and CDR2 SNEGSKA (reference sequence). This CDR3 spans 15 amino acids.

This clonotype showed up just a few times. The chain carries TRBV3-1 and TRBJ2-1; D may be TRBD1 or TRBD2 (5 bases each). The CDR3 totals 15 residues. V was cut by 7 bases and J by 0 bases, with 13 bases left in between. The germline CDR1 and CDR2 sequences are LGHDT and YNNKEL (reference sequence). Here the CDR3 DNA reads TGTGCCAGCACCCGCAGGGACGCCTCCTACAATGAGCAGTTCTTC. This encodes CASTRRDASYNEQFF.

This clonotype came up once. A much bigger clone sits one base away, suggesting this may be a read error. The chain combines TRBV6-5 with TRBJ2-3; D is ambiguous. The germline V gene encodes CDR1 MNHEY and CDR2 SVGAGI. The CDR3 has 13 residues. The V end lost 0 bases, the J end lost 2 bases, and 3 bases lay between the germline ends. The CDR3 sequence: CASSYSATDTQYF. The CDR3 nucleotides are TGTGCCAGCAGTTACTCGGCCACAGATACGCAGTATTTT.

J is TRBJ2-2 and V is TRBV7-6; 14 nucleotides agree with TRBD2. CDR1 SGHVS and CDR2 FNYEAQ come from the germline V gene. The junction had 2 bases not matched to a gene; V was cut back by 4 bases and J by 4 bases. This CDR3 has 16 residues. The CDR3 spells CASSYGLAGGTGELFF. The CDR3 DNA is TGTGCCAGCAGCTACGGACTAGCGGGAGGCACCGGGGAGCTGTTTTTT.

This clonotype has a count of ten or more. This sequence joins TRBV7-2 and TRBJ2-3, with D maybe TRBD2 (6 bases). V was cut by 3 bases and J by 0 bases, with 13 bases left in between. The CDR3 extends over 16 amino acids. Germline V gene data show CDR1 as SGHTA and CDR2 as FQGNSA. CDR3 sequence: CASSLFGGTSTDTQYF. CDR3 DNA: TGTGCCAGCAGCTTGTTTGGCGGGACGAGCACAGATACGCAGTATTTT.

This clonotype was detected a few times. The V and J genes are TRBV7-9 and TRBJ2-5, with D maybe TRBD2 (5 bases). The germline gives CDR1 SEHNR, CDR2 FQNEAQ (reference sequence). Trimming removed 6 bases from V and 1 base from J, with 9 bases in between. This CDR3 contains 13 residues. The DNA of the CDR3 is TGTGCCAGCAGGGGAGCGGCCCAAGAGACCCAGTACTTC. Translated: CASRGAAQETQYF.

In DNA, the CDR3 is TGTGCCAGCAGCTCCAGGTTGGAGCGGAACTATGGCTACACCTTC. Residues: CASSSRLERNYGYTF. The rearrangement links TRBV5-6 to TRBJ1-2; unclear D gene. V lost 3 bases, J lost 2 bases, and 14 bases lay in between. This CDR3 contains 15 residues. Germline V gene lookup returns CDR1 SGHDT and CDR2 YYEEEE. The full variable domain, with the rest looked up from reference TRBV5-6 and TRBJ1-2, is DAGVTQSPTHLIKTRGQQVTLRCSPKSGHDTVSWYQQALGQGPQFIFQYYEEEERQRGNFPDRFSGHQFPNYSSELNVNALLLGDSALYLCASSSRLERNYGYTFGSGTRLTVV.

This chain uses TRBV7-2 with TRBJ1-2; D is unresolved. This CDR3 has 12 residues. Trimming left V 5 bases short and J 4 bases short, with 8 bases between. Germline loops: CDR1 SGHTA, CDR2 FQGNSA. The CDR3 region has the DNA TGTGCCAGCAGCCCTCTTTTCTATGGCTACACCTTC. It specifies CASSPLFYGYTF.

This clonotype was recorded many times. The chain employs TRBV29-1 and TRBJ2-1, with D possibly matching TRBD2 (6 bases). The CDR3 is 11 amino acids. V lost 5 bases and J 15 bases, leaving 17 bases between the germline ends. CDR1 is SQVTM, CDR2 ANQGSEA, per germline. In nucleotides, the CDR3 is TGCAGCGTTAATGACGGGACTCCCCCGTTCTTC. It yields the protein CSVNDGTPPFF.

The CDR3 region has the DNA TGTGCCAGCGGCCGTGGACAGCAAGAGACCCAGTACTTC. Protein product: CASGRGQQETQYF. The chain is built from TRBV5-5 and TRBJ2-5, with D tentatively TRBD1 (6 bases). Germline V gene lookup returns CDR1 SGHKS and CDR2 YYEKEE (reference sequence). The CDR3 has 13 amino acids. Trimming took 7 bases from V and 2 from J, leaving 12 bases between them.

The chain uses TRBV25-1 and TRBJ1-4; D possibly corresponds to TRBD1 (5 bases). Germline V gives CDR1 MGHDK, CDR2 SYGVNS. V dropped 6 bases and J dropped 6 bases, with 14 bases sitting between them. CDR3 length: 14 residues. The CDR3 nucleotides read TGTGCCAGCAGGGGTGGGGGAGCGTATGAAAAACTGTTTTTT. Translation: CASRGGGAYEKLFF.

This clonotype was counted many times. The rearrangement joins TRBV20-1 to TRBJ2-7; D gene uncertain. Trimming cost V 3 bases and J 4 bases, with 19 bases left between them. CDR1 DFQATT and CDR2 SNEGSKA come from the germline V gene (reference sequence). The CDR3 is 15 residues long. CDR3 in amino acids: CSASGLSRSEYEQYF. The CDR3 bases are TGCAGTGCTAGTGGTCTCTCCAGGAGTGAATACGAGCAGTACTTC.

This clonotype has a handful of counts. This chain links TRBV29-1 with TRBJ1-1; 8 positions agree with TRBD1. Germline values: CDR1 SQVTM, CDR2 ANQGSEA. CDR3 length: 13 residues. V lost 3 bases to trimming and J lost 4 bases; unmatched junction nucleotides: 4. In DNA form, the CDR3 reads TGCAGCGTTGAGTCGCAGGGGGCCACTGAAGCTTTCTTT. Translation: CSVESQGATEAFF.

There are many counts of this clonotype. The gene calls are TRBV12-3 or TRBV12-4 and TRBJ1-1; D is possibly TRBD1 (6 bases). The CDR3 totals 14 residues. Trimming removed 4 bases from V and 5 bases from J, with 14 bases in between. This chain's CDR3 is CASSSGVGGTEAFF. CDR3 bases: TGTGCCAGCAGTTCAGGGGTAGGAGGGACTGAAGCTTTCTTT.

Here the CDR3 reads CASSSGAGGDYGYTF. The CDR3 DNA follows: TGCGCCAGCAGCTCGGGAGCAGGGGGGGACTATGGCTACACCTTC. V is TRBV5-1 and J is TRBJ1-2; 7 bases align to TRBD1. Germline V gene data show CDR1 as SGHRS and CDR2 as YFSETQ. The CDR3 sequence is 15 residues long. J was trimmed by 3 bases and V by 3 bases; bases with no gene match: 8.

This clonotype occurred many times. The V and J genes are TRBV12-3 or TRBV12-4 and TRBJ2-2, with 10 bases identical to TRBD1. This CDR3 is built from 14 residues. V was clipped by 3 bases and J by 10 bases; unmatched bases: 5. The CDR3 loop is CASSLTGGRTELFF. In DNA form, the CDR3 reads TGTGCCAGCAGTTTGACAGGGGGCCGAACGGAGCTGTTTTTT.